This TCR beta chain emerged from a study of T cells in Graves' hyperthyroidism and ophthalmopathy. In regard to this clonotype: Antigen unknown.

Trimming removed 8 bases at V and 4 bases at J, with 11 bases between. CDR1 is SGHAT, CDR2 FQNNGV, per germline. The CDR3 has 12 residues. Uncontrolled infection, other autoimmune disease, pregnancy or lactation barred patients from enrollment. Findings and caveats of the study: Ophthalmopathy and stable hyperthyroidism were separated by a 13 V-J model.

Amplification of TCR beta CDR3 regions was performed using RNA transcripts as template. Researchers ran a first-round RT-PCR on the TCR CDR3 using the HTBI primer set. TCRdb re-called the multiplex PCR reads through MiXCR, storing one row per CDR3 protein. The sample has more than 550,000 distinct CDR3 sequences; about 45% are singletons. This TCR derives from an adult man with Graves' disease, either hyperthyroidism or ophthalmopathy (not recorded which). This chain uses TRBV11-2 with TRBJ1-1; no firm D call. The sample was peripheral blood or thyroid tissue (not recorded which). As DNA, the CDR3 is TGTGCCAGCCGAGAAAGCGGCACTGAAGCTTTCTTT. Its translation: CASRESGTEAFF.